Shown below are 30 T cell receptor beta chains from a single sample sequenced in a study of memory CD4+ T cells and cytomegalovirus serostatus. Some clones are missing from TCRdb's copy, which holds only in-frame ones; the method was immunoSEQ multiplex PCR. This table holds tens of thousands of clones, 79% found once. The sort gate was single viable CD3+CD4+CD8-CD45RO+ cells for memory CD4+ T cells. Source material: memory CD4+ T cells from blood. The receptors shown here come from an adult in good health and CMV-seronegative.

The genes are TRBV6-5 and TRBJ2-1, with 9 bases that match TRBD2. Germline loops: CDR1 MNHEY, CDR2 SVGAGI. V was clipped by 2 bases and J by 10 bases; unmatched bases: 9. The CDR3 spans 15 residues. CDR3 protein: CASSYGRAGGGEQFF. Here the CDR3 DNA reads TGTGCCAGCAGTTACGGTCGAGCGGGGGGAGGGGAGCAGTTCTTC.

This clone came up a few times. This chain joins TRBV5-1 and TRBJ1-2; 9 bases match TRBD1. This CDR3 has 16 amino acids. V lost 6 bases and J lost 5; bases outside the gene matches: 14. From germline, CDR1 is SGHRS and CDR2 YFSETQ. CDR3 sequence: CASKLYRGRWLYGYTF. In DNA, the CDR3 is TGCGCCAGCAAGTTATACAGGGGGCGGTGGCTTTATGGCTACACCTTC.

In the case of this clone: A read error may account for a junction end that differs from germline. The rearrangement uses TRBV25-1 and TRBJ1-2, with 10 bases matching TRBD1. The CDR3 spans 14 residues. The V gene's germline CDR1 is MGHDK and CDR2 SYGVNS. CDR3: CASKRGTGADGYTF. DNA of the CDR3: TGTGCGAGCAAGAGGGGGACAGGGGCAGATGGCTACACCTTC.

The V and J genes are TRBV6-5 and TRBJ2-5; no firm D call. This CDR3 spans 13 amino acids. The germline CDR1 and CDR2 sequences are MNHEY and SVGAGI. Trimming stripped 0 bases from V and 3 bases from J, with 5 bases between. The CDR3 region is CASSYSGEETQYF. In nucleotides, the CDR3 is TGTGCCAGCAGTTACTCTGGGGAAGAGACCCAGTACTTC.

Written as DNA, the CDR3 is TGTGCCAGCAGTAAAGACAGGGTAGGGTACGAGCAGTACTTC. It codes for CASSKDRVGYEQYF. The chain uses TRBV6-6 and TRBJ2-7; 7 bases are a match to TRBD1. Germline assignment: CDR1 MNHNY and CDR2 SVGAGI (reference sequence). This CDR3 has 14 residues. Losses at the gene ends were 5 bases for V and 4 bases for J; bases not matched to a gene: 8.

The chain is built from TRBV19 and TRBJ2-3; D uncertain. Per the germline V gene, CDR1 is LNHDA and CDR2 is SQIVND (reference sequence). Trimming stripped 6 bases from V and 5 bases from J, with 15 bases between. The CDR3 is 14 amino acids. CDR3 bases: TGTGCCAGTAGCCAAACTGGGGATCGAGATACGCAGTATTTT. Its protein product is CASSQTGDRDTQYF.

The rearrangement links TRBV14 to TRBJ1-5, with TRBD1 matching 7 bases. Germline CDR1 is SGHDN and CDR2 is FVKESK. This CDR3 has 15 residues. The trim removed 2 bases at V and 5 bases at J, leaving 6 bases unmatched. The CDR3 loop reads CASSQPRDSDQPQHF. The CDR3 nucleotides are TGTGCCAGCAGCCAACCCCGGGACAGTGATCAGCCCCAGCATTTT.

This clone was observed a single time. The genes are TRBV5-1 and TRBJ2-5; D perhaps matches TRBD1 (5 bases). CDR1 and CDR2 from the germline V gene are SGHRS and YFSETQ. This CDR3 contains 15 residues. V lost 0 bases to trimming and J lost 5 bases, with 14 bases between them. The CDR3 is CASSLVGAPGETQYF. In DNA, the CDR3 is TGCGCCAGCAGCTTGGTCGGAGCCCCAGGGGAGACCCAGTACTTC.

The chain has TRBV5-6 and TRBJ1-2; unclear D gene. Trimming removed 0 bases at V and 0 bases at J, with 6 bases between. CDR3 length: 14 amino acids. Germline V lookup: CDR1 SGHDT, CDR2 YYEEEE. CDR3 DNA sequence: TGTGCCAGCAGCTTGGTTCAGCCTAACTATGGCTACACCTTC. This encodes CASSLVQPNYGYTF.

Only a few counts were recorded for this clone. The chain couples TRBV6-6 to TRBJ2-2, with D tentatively TRBD2 (6 bases). The V end lost 6 bases, the J end lost 6 bases, and 17 bases lay between the germline ends. Looked up from germline, CDR1 is MNHNY and CDR2 is SVGAGI (reference sequence). The CDR3 sequence is 15 residues long. CDR3 in amino acids: CASRERLVGAGELFF. Here the CDR3 DNA reads TGTGCCAGCAGGGAGAGACTAGTAGGGGCCGGGGAGCTGTTTTTT.

The rearrangement uses TRBV6-6 and TRBJ2-5; possibly TRBD1 or TRBD2 for D (5 bases each). The CDR3 has 13 amino acids. CDR1 is MNHNY, CDR2 SVGAGI, per germline (reference sequence). With 6 bases removed from V and 3 bases from J, the gap between germline ends came to 11 bases. CDR3 in DNA: TGTGCCAGCAGCACGGGACCCGAAGAGACCCAGTACTTC. It translates to CASSTGPEETQYF.

This chain connects TRBV5-1 to TRBJ2-3; 10 nucleotides match TRBD2. Germline CDR1 and CDR2: SGHRS and YFSETQ. After removal of 4 bases from V and 2 bases from J, the junction contained 4 bases not matched to a gene. This CDR3 spans 15 amino acids. The CDR3: CASSHSGGITDTQYF. For the CDR3, the DNA is TGCGCCAGCAGCCATAGCGGGGGGATCACAGATACGCAGTATTTT.

The chain employs TRBV18 and TRBJ1-1; D ambiguous. There are 14 residues in the CDR3. Germline loops: CDR1 KGHSH, CDR2 LQKENI. V lost 2 bases, J lost 0 bases, and 7 bases lay in between. The CDR3 spells CASSPKGLNTEAFF. The CDR3 region has the DNA TGTGCCAGCTCACCAAAAGGCTTGAACACTGAAGCTTTCTTT.

The V gene is TRBV19, the J gene TRBJ2-2, with D possibly being TRBD1 or TRBD2 (6 bases each). Trimming took off 3 bases at V and 4 bases at J, with 18 bases between the two ends. The germline CDR1 and CDR2 sequences are LNHDA and SQIVND (reference sequence). The CDR3 consists of 17 residues. The CDR3 DNA sequence: TGTGCCAGTAGTATCCGTTCCGGGGGCAGCAGCACCGGGGAGCTGTTTTTT. Amino acids: CASSIRSGGSSTGELFF.

The chain combines TRBV15 with TRBJ1-5, with D possibly being TRBD1 (6 bases). The V and J ends lost 9 bases and 4 bases respectively, with 13 bases between them. The germline gives CDR1 LNHNV, CDR2 YYDKDF (reference sequence). The CDR3 spans 13 residues. CDR3 amino acids: CATKPDRNQPQHF. CDR3 nucleotides: TGTGCCACGAAGCCTGACAGGAATCAGCCCCAGCATTTT.

The chain couples TRBV4-1 to TRBJ2-5, with a weak D call TRBD1 (6 bases). Germline CDR1 is MGHRA and CDR2 is YSYEKL. Trimming stripped 3 bases from V and 0 bases from J, with 11 bases between. The CDR3 has 15 amino acids. Here the CDR3 DNA reads TGCGCCAGCAGCCAGGACCGGGACAACCAAGAGACCCAGTACTTC. It codes for CASSQDRDNQETQYF.

The CDR3 coding sequence is TGTGCCAGCAGCAAAGACAGGGGATATGGCTACACCTTC. Its protein product is CASSKDRGYGYTF. The rearrangement uses TRBV21-1 and TRBJ1-2; TRBD1, the table's D call, was not compared with the DNA. TRBV21-1 is recorded as a pseudogene. The CDR3 is 13 amino acids.

This rearrangement joins TRBV30 to TRBJ1-1; 9 bases fit TRBD1. V dropped 2 bases and J dropped 10; count of bases not matched to a gene: 5. Per the germline V gene, CDR1 is GTSNPN and CDR2 is SVGIG (reference sequence). The CDR3 is made up of 12 amino acids. The CDR3 is CAWSRDRDAAFF. The CDR3 nucleotides read TGTGCCTGGAGTCGGGACAGGGACGCAGCTTTCTTT.

This clone has just one count. For the CDR3, the DNA is TGCAGCGCTGACAGGGAGCTGAACACTGAAGCTTTCTTT. Protein sequence: CSADRELNTEAFF. The rearrangement links TRBV29-1 to TRBJ1-1; 7 bases agree with TRBD1. V was pared by 7 bases and J by 0 bases, with 5 bases of the junction left unmatched. The CDR3 runs 13 residues. Per germline, CDR1 SQVTM and CDR2 ANQGSEA.

V usage is TRBV7-2 and J usage is TRBJ1-1; 8 bases are shared with TRBD1. CDR3 length: 14 residues. Germline assignment: CDR1 SGHTA and CDR2 FQGNSA. J gave up 6 bases and V 5 bases, and 8 bases lay outside the gene matches. Here the CDR3 DNA reads TGTGCCAGCAGCGGACAGGGCAGTTCTTCTGAAGCTTTCTTT. It specifies CASSGQGSSSEAFF.

CDR3 in DNA: TGCGCCAGCAGCCAAGATGGTAGAGGACTAGCGGGAAGCGAGCAGTACTTC. The encoded protein is CASSQDGRGLAGSEQYF. This sequence joins TRBV4-3 and TRBJ2-7; TRBD2 agrees at 12 bases. The CDR3 sequence is 17 residues long. Germline V lookup: CDR1 LGHNA, CDR2 YSLEER. V gave up 0 bases and J gave up 6 bases; unmatched junction bases: 9.

A remark on this clone: This same CDR3 is encoded by further DNA sequences in the sample. The CDR3 region is CASSLEFGTGGGYGYTF. The CDR3 DNA is TGTGCCAGCAGCCTGGAGTTCGGGACAGGGGGCGGGTATGGCTACACCTTC. The chain carries TRBV5-6 and TRBJ1-2; 12 nucleotides align to TRBD1. The CDR3 covers 17 residues. The V gene end was trimmed by 4 bases and the J gene end by 5 bases; junction bases not matched to a gene: 12. Germline V gene lookup returns CDR1 SGHDT and CDR2 YYEEEE.

The V gene is TRBV7-2, the J gene TRBJ1-3; D may be TRBD1 (5 bases). Germline V gene lookup returns CDR1 SGHTA and CDR2 FQGNSA. There are 16 residues in the CDR3. The V gene lost 5 bases and the J gene lost 0 bases, with 14 bases spanning the gap. The CDR3 loop reads CASSPSGGNSGNTIYF. The DNA of the CDR3 is TGTGCCAGCAGCCCGAGCGGGGGAAACTCTGGAAACACCATATATTTT.

This rearrangement joins TRBV30 to TRBJ1-6, with D maybe TRBD1 (5 bases). CDR1 GTSNPN and CDR2 SVGIG come from the germline V gene (reference sequence). The length of the CDR3 is 14 residues. Trimming pared 4 bases from V and 7 bases from J, leaving 14 bases between. Here the CDR3 DNA reads TGTGCCTGGAAATCGTTTCGGGGCAATTCACCCCTCCACTTT. This gives the protein CAWKSFRGNSPLHF.

The chain joins TRBV20-1 to TRBJ2-1; D is unresolved. CDR1 and CDR2 (germline): DFQATT, SNEGSKA (reference sequence). V was trimmed by 1 base and J by 6 bases, leaving 4 bases between them. The CDR3 totals 11 residues. The CDR3 nucleotides read TGCAGTGCTAGAGCCTTCAATGAGCAGTTCTTC. It codes for CSARAFNEQFF.

The chain uses TRBV23-1 and TRBJ2-2, with 14 positions matching TRBD2. TRBV23-1 is an open reading frame, and its role is uncertain. The length of the CDR3 is 18 residues. V gave up 3 bases and J gave up 3 bases; unmatched junction bases: 6. CDR3 in DNA: TGCGCCAGCAGTCACGCCGGGACTAGCGGGGGCGACACCGGGGAGCTGTTTTTT. As protein: CASSHAGTSGGDTGELFF.

J is TRBJ2-7 and V is TRBV4-2; D is tentatively TRBD1 or TRBD2 (5 bases each). Germline assignment: CDR1 LGHNA and CDR2 YNFKEQ. The CDR3 runs to 15 residues. Trimming pared 4 bases from V and 3 bases from J, leaving 16 bases between. CDR3 nucleotide sequence: TGTGCCAGCAGCCGTTACGGAGAGGGGATCTACGAGCAGTACTTC. This gives the protein CASSRYGEGIYEQYF.

The chain carries TRBV7-2 and TRBJ2-3; D remains unclear. The CDR3 consists of 11 residues. Germline V gives CDR1 SGHTA, CDR2 FQGNSA. V was trimmed by 8 bases and J by 5 bases, leaving 8 bases between them. The CDR3 coding sequence is TGTGCCAGCGGCCTCGAAGATACGCAGTATTTT. Protein: CASGLEDTQYF.

The gene calls are TRBV30 and TRBJ2-7; no clear D gene. Germline V CDR1 and CDR2: GTSNPN, SVGIG (reference sequence). Trimming shortened V by 1 base and J by 4 bases, and 8 bases separated the two germline ends. The CDR3 has 12 residues. The CDR3 protein is CAWSGARYEQYF. The CDR3 bases are TGTGCCTGGAGTGGGGCTCGGTACGAGCAGTACTTC. Full variable domain (remainder filled in from reference TRBV30 and TRBJ2-7): SQTIHQWPATLVQPVGSPLSLECTVEGTSNPNLYWYRQAAGRGLQLLFYSVGIGQISSEVPQNLSASRPQDRQFILSSKKLLLSDSGFYLCAWSGARYEQYFGPGTRLTVT.

This clone was detected once. The V call is TRBV19, the J call TRBJ1-2, with TRBD1 as a possible D gene (5 bases). The CDR3 runs to 11 residues. Looked up from germline, CDR1 is LNHDA and CDR2 is SQIVND (reference sequence). V was cut by 0 bases and J by 13 bases, with 9 bases left in between. CDR3 DNA sequence: TGTGCCAGTAGTATAGATCGACAGATCACCTTC. It translates to CASSIDRQITF.